These 16 T cell receptor beta chains came from one sample sequenced in a study of regulatory T cells in long-lasting Graves disease. Indicated time point: newly diagnosed GD, antithyroid drugs for less than 3 months. RNA from PBMCs was the source of the TCR library. For TCR beta, libraries came from iRepertoire HTBI primers and Arm-PCR of CDR3 regions. TCRdb called the multiplex PCR reads again in MiXCR, with one record for every CDR3 protein. The table records more than 300,000 distinct CDR3 sequences, under 20% of them present only once. The same sample was also used in a study of T cells in Graves' hyperthyroidism and ophthalmopathy.

The sequenced sample was peripheral blood mononuclear cells (PBMCs), obtained at new diagnosis, from a patient treated with antithyroid drugs. Receptor source: a woman between 18 and 29 years old with Graves disease.

This clonotype appeared a few times. The chain couples TRBV25-1 to TRBJ2-1; 10 bases are shared with TRBD1. Losses at the gene ends were 5 bases for V and 2 bases for J; bases not matched to a gene: 3. The germline CDR1 and CDR2 sequences are MGHDK and SYGVNS. CDR3 size: 15 residues. This chain's CDR3 is CASSRTGGTYNEQFF. The CDR3, as DNA: TGTGCCAGCAGTCGGACAGGGGGTACCTACAATGAGCAGTTCTTC.

A few counts support this clonotype. The rearrangement links TRBV6-1 to TRBJ2-7; TRBD1 aligns across 7 bases. After removal of 6 bases from V and 3 bases from J, the junction contained 8 bases not matched to a gene. The CDR3 sequence is 14 residues long. CDR1 MNHNS and CDR2 SASEGT come from the germline V gene. CDR3 in amino acids: CASSPRDSHYEQYF. As DNA, the CDR3 is TGTGCCAGCAGCCCCCGGGACAGCCACTACGAGCAGTACTTC.

A note on this clonotype: It is likely a read error: a sequence one base away is far more abundant. The J gene is TRBJ2-3, the V gene TRBV6-1; a weak D match, TRBD1 (5 bases). Germline V gene sequence: CDR1 MNHNS, CDR2 SASEGT. CDR3 length: 13 amino acids. The DNA of the CDR3 is TGTGCCAGCACCGAAGCCCCCCATGGGGCCCGGTACTTC. Residues: CASTEAPHGARYF.

This clonotype was seen just once. A much larger clonotype is one base distant, so this may be a read error. This chain joins TRBV2 and TRBJ2-7; D remains unclear. From germline, CDR1 is SNHLY and CDR2 FYNNEI. This CDR3 has 11 residues. The CDR3 nucleotides are TGTACCAGCAGTGCTACCTACGAGCAGTACTTC. It encodes CTSSATYEQYF.

Comments on this clonotype: This may stem from a read error, because a much larger clone lies one nucleotide away. This chain uses TRBV5-1 with TRBJ2-7; 9 nucleotides line up with TRBD2. Trimming took 3 bases from V and 10 from J; bases not matched to a gene: 11. CDR1 and CDR2 from the germline V gene are SGHRS and YFSETQ. The CDR3 extends over 14 amino acids. The CDR3: CASSSVGLAGDQYF. CDR3 coding DNA: TGCGCCAGCAGCTCCGTGGGACTAGCTGGGGACCAGTACTTC.

J is TRBJ2-5 and V is TRBV6-1; 9 nucleotides align to TRBD1. Germline V gives CDR1 MNHNS, CDR2 SASEGT. V lost 4 bases, J lost 4 bases, and 10 bases stayed unmatched. The CDR3 spans 16 residues. The CDR3 DNA follows: TGTGCCAGCAGTGCCCAGACAGGGGGTTCATTAGAGACCCAGTACTTC. Protein sequence: CASSAQTGGSLETQYF.

This clonotype came up many times. The chain recombines TRBV18 with TRBJ1-1; 7 nucleotides align to TRBD1. Germline trimming cut 2 bases from V and 1 base from J; bases unmatched to any gene: 1. The CDR3 consists of 14 residues. Germline loops: CDR1 KGHSH, CDR2 LQKENI. DNA of the CDR3: TGTGCCAGCTCACCAGGGACAGAGAACACTGAAGCTTTCTTT. Amino acids: CASSPGTENTEAFF.

This clonotype was observed many times. The gene calls are TRBV4-2 and TRBJ2-3; unclear D gene. The CDR3 has 15 residues. V was trimmed by 3 bases and J by 4 bases, leaving 14 bases between them. Germline V lookup: CDR1 LGHNA, CDR2 YNFKEQ. The CDR3 sequence: CASSQFVEVPDTQYF. DNA of the CDR3: TGTGCCAGCAGCCAGTTTGTAGAGGTCCCAGATACGCAGTATTTT.

The chain is built from TRBV20-1 and TRBJ2-7; 8 nucleotides align to TRBD1. Germline values: CDR1 DFQATT, CDR2 SNEGSKA (reference sequence). Trimming took 0 bases from V and 6 from J; bases not matched to a gene: 16. The CDR3 consists of 17 residues. This CDR3 reads CSAREKELSGGRIEQYF. The CDR3 bases are TGCAGTGCTAGAGAAAAGGAGCTGTCAGGGGGCCGGATCGAGCAGTACTTC.

The chain couples TRBV7-2 to TRBJ2-2; TRBD2 matches 14 bases. Trimming cost V 5 bases and J 0 bases; bases outside gene matches: 5. The CDR3 runs to 18 residues. Germline CDR1 and CDR2: SGHTA and FQGNSA. The CDR3 coding sequence is TGTGCCAGCAGCGCGGGACTAGCGGGAGCTGCGAACACCGGGGAGCTGTTTTTT. This sequence encodes CASSAGLAGAANTGELFF.

This clonotype was picked up many times. The V gene is TRBV18, the J gene TRBJ2-7, with D perhaps TRBD2 (6 bases). V was trimmed by 1 base and J by 2 bases, leaving 12 bases between them. The CDR3 is 15 residues long. CDR1 is KGHSH, CDR2 LQKENI, per germline. In DNA, the CDR3 is TGTGCCAGCTCACCACGGAGCGGGCCTACCTACGAGCAGTACTTC. Protein product: CASSPRSGPTYEQYF.

This clonotype was counted between two and nine times. V gene TRBV5-1 combines with J gene TRBJ1-1, with 9 bases aligning to TRBD1. The CDR3 has 14 amino acids. Unmatched junction bases numbered 7, after V lost 4 bases and J lost 6 bases. Germline V CDR1 and CDR2: SGHRS, YFSETQ. CDR3 amino acids: CASSKDRGPAEAFF. CDR3 sequence (DNA): TGCGCCAGCAGCAAGGACAGGGGTCCGGCTGAAGCTTTCTTT.

This clonotype was counted ten times or more. A junction end diverges from the germline sequence, so it may reflect a read error. The chain employs TRBV2 and TRBJ2-7, with 10 bases that match TRBD1. Germline CDR1 and CDR2: SNHLY and FYNNEI. CDR3 size: 15 residues. The CDR3 region is CASSLSGTGDYEQYF. The CDR3 DNA sequence: TGCGCCAGCAGCTTATCCGGGACAGGGGACTACGAGCAGTACTTC.

Remarks on this clonotype: A much larger clone lies one base from this, so it may be a read error. This chain uses TRBV11-2 with TRBJ1-5, with a tentative D call TRBD1 (5 bases). The CDR3 is 17 residues long. Germline CDR1 SGHAT, CDR2 FQNNGV. The CDR3 loop is CASSLGPPGLSYQPLHF. CDR3 bases: TGTGCCAGCAGCTTAGGACCCCCGGGACTTTCGTATCAGCCCCTGCATTTT. The complete variable domain, with remaining parts taken from reference TRBV11-2 and TRBJ1-5, reads EAGVAQSPRYKIIEKRQSVAFWCNPISGHATLYWYQQILGQGPKLLIQFQNNGVVDDSQLPKDRFSAERLKGVDSTLKIQPAKLEDSAVYLCASSLGPPGLSYQPLHFGDGTRLSIL.

This clonotype was seen at least ten times. J is TRBJ1-6 and V is TRBV5-1, with a tentative D call TRBD1 (6 bases). The CDR3 length is 17 residues. Germline assignment: CDR1 SGHRS and CDR2 YFSETQ. With 4 bases removed from V and 10 bases from J, the gap between germline ends came to 24 bases. The CDR3 region has the DNA TGCGCCAGCAGCCCGACCAACCGGGGCGCCGGGGGCTCACCCCTCCACTTT. The encoded protein is CASSPTNRGAGGSPLHF.

This clonotype showed up just a few times. The V and J genes are TRBV20-1 and TRBJ2-7, with TRBD1 identical over 8 bases. With 5 bases clipped from V and 4 bases from J, the junction kept 7 bases outside the gene matches. The CDR3 has 13 residues. CDR1 and CDR2 (germline): DFQATT, SNEGSKA (reference sequence). The CDR3: CSAPRDRLYEQYF. As DNA, the CDR3 is TGCAGTGCTCCCCGGGACAGGTTATACGAGCAGTACTTC.